This T cell receptor beta chain was retrieved from a study of shared clonotypes between healthy human individuals (dated by TCRdb to the early 2020s). Study-wide context: Three men and a couple of women, aged 18 to 49 years, made up the cohort. For each donor, three plates each were used for CD4 naive and CD4 memory, two plates were used for CD8 naive, and one plate was used for CD8 memory. Blood TCR repertoires of roughly five healthy adults were deeply sequenced to estimate repertoire size and the extent of clonotype sharing between individuals. To increase sequencing depth and limit assay-specific biases, TCR repertoire library preparation and sequencing were carried out by different laboratories using diverse techniques. Between about 0.8 and 9 billion PBMCs per donor were obtained by leukapheresis.

The donors were healthy, HIV-negative adults who had no recently reported acute infections or vaccinations. Only Caucasian adults living in Nashville, Tennessee, USA were represented among the donors. Magnetic negative selection was used to enrich CD4+ T cells, after which naive cells were positively selected on CD45RA and the negative fraction became the memory subset. Blood was obtained by leukapheresis, after which PBMCs were separated by Ficoll-Histopaque density gradient centrifugation and cryopreserved in liquid nitrogen vapor phase. Purity and quantity of every magnetically sorted T cell population were checked by analytical flow cytometry. Each sorted fraction had its genomic DNA isolated and then quantified by UV absorbance on a Nanodrop 2000c. To note about this clone: Its specific antigen is unknown. Base qualities are not at hand, and no much larger clone is one base apart.

Using the deep immunoSEQ assay, multiplex PCR amplified TCR CDR3 regions from genomic DNA. Genomic DNA extracted from each cell subset was distributed evenly over all wells of several immunoSEQ 96-well plates, and each plate served as one replicate. For sorted subsets, roughly 190 ng of genomic DNA, equivalent to some 33,000 T cell genomes, went into each replicate PCR. The purified libraries were quantified using a Qubit 3.0 fluorometer, sized with a Bioanalyzer 2100, and then quantified again using the KAPA Library Quantification kit. Every immunoSEQ 96-well plate was sequenced on a separate single-read 150-cycle Illumina NextSeq 550 flow cell. From the authors' description of their analysis: The immunoSEQ output contained only junctional sequences without quality scores, so filtering could not match that applied to full-length reads. Sequences were annotated with PyIR, a Python wrapper for IgBLAST v1.9, and V/J genes and CDR3 were assigned using IMGT germline references. Reads were removed for weak V/J assignments (E-value above 1e-6), missing CDR3, stop codons, out-of-frame junctions, or ambiguous translated residues. V3J clonotypes were defined as sequences sharing the same inferred V gene, J gene, and CDR3 amino acid sequence. The percentage overlap between two repertoires was calculated by dividing the number of shared unique clonotypes by the size of the smaller repertoire. Repertoire richness was assessed with RTK rarefaction, the Chao1 estimator, and Recon v2.1 estimates of unobserved clonotypes. Generation probabilities for all TCRbeta clonotypes obtained by the gDNA method from a handful of donors were computed using OLGA. This immuneACCESS table, as held by TCRdb, lists in-frame sequences with V and J called but not all clones. Of the missing ones, under half trace to an unresolved V gene in checked studies; the others have no known cause. V, J and clone size are taken as reported in that table, and D and trimming were inferred from the DNA itself. This sample comprises around 600,000 clones, around 97% of them detected only once. The ten most abundant clones make up 0.045% to 0.06% of the sample.

Results and caveats for the whole study, not just this receptor: Estimated clonotype richness was generally larger for naive than for memory subsets. Because the study included a small number of donors, the genetic and exposure-history diversity represented was limited. Sampling was restricted to blood, and TCR repertoires in tissue are likely to differ from TCR repertoires in blood. Compared with non-shared clonotypes, the clonotypes found in all four sorted-subset donors had higher generation probabilities. Pairwise subsampling led to the expectation that sequencing depth would affect the degree of clonotype sharing among donors. Incomplete sequencing was indicated by rarefaction of sorted-subset datasets, despite the large sequencing depth. When four donors were compared, the shared fraction of clonotypes was around 5.1% for naive CD4, about 4% for naive CD8, 2.3% for memory CD4, and 0.4% for memory CD8.

The CDR3 runs 13 amino acids, cysteine and phenylalanine included. The kept DNA is CDR3 alone, 39 bases in frame from the first base. Trimming costs V 6 bases and J 6 bases, and their ends lie 12 bases apart. CDR1 and CDR2 are drawn from the germline V gene: MNHNS, SASEGT. The sequencing sample was made of naive CD4+ T cells sorted from blood. According to the study, the label for this sample's cell subset or site signals: CD45RA+ positively selected. The chain is made from TRBV6-1 and TRBJ2-1; the D gene is perhaps TRBD2, on 6 matching bases. This TCR derives from a woman aged 25 to 39 in good health. For the CDR3, the sequence is CASREGFINEQFF. The DNA sequence is given as TGTGCCAGCAGGGAGGGGTTCATCAATGAGCAGTTCTTC.